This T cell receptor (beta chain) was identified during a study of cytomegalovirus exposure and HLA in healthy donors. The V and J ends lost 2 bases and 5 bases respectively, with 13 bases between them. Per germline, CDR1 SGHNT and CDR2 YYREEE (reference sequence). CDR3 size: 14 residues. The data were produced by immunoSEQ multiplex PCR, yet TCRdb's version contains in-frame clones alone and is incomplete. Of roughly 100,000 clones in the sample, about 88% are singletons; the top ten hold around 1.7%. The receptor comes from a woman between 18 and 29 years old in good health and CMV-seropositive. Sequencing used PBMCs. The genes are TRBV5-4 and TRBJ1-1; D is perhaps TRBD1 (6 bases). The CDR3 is CASSLNQGSTEAFF. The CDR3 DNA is TGTGCCAGCAGCTTAAATCAGGGGAGTACTGAAGCTTTCTTT.